This TCR beta chain was identified in a study of blood T cells in healthy people across ages. Study-level results: Among T cells, TCR beta diversity per million cells dropped roughly linearly as age rose.

The authors ran a second PCR of about 7 to 12 cycles using a sample-barcoded 5' primer and a J-beta primer mix. The template-switch adaptor was a 5' adaptor with 12 random nucleotides. It tagged each cDNA molecule. Every sample gave at least 2.5 million paired-end reads containing CDR3. Via MiXCR, TCRdb re-called the 5' RACE reads, giving one row per CDR3 protein. The sample yields approximately 800,000 distinct CDR3 sequences, about 42% seen once. The CDR3 length is 15 residues. V shed 5 bases, J shed 10 bases, and the junction held 10 bases outside the gene matches. Germline-derived CDR1 and CDR2 are SGHTA and FQGNSA. As to this clonotype: Its antigen is as yet unknown.

This chain joins TRBV7-2 and TRBJ1-4; 10 positions agree with TRBD1. The clonotype was recovered from a man older than 75 in good health. The sample comprised blood. This CDR3 is CASSPDRGRRGKLFF. CDR3 DNA sequence: TGTGCCAGCAGCCCCGACAGGGGGCGGAGGGGAAAACTGTTTTTT.